This record covers a single TCR beta chain. Its antigen is not yet known. The record has no base qualities; no much larger clone is one base away. The data belong to a study of neoadjuvant nivolumab and ipilimumab in lung cancer (TCRdb year 2020). Broadly, across the study: Nivolumab was administered intravenously at 3 mg/kg on days 1, 15 and 29, and in the combination arm ipilimumab 1 mg/kg was added on day 1 only. Seven patients had matched pretherapy and resected tumor pairs analyzed, with four treated with nivolumab and three with nivolumab plus ipilimumab. TCR repertoires in pretherapy (baseline) peripheral blood were compared with TCR repertoires in tumors resected at surgery after neoadjuvant immune checkpoint blockade. For each study arm, the primary endpoint of the trial was the rate of major pathologic response (MPR) in the intention-to-treat population. A total of roughly 46 patients with operable NSCLC were treated in the trial, with around 23 randomized to nivolumab monotherapy and about 20 randomized to nivolumab plus ipilimumab.

Beyond this particular receptor, the publication reports: Greater TCR richness and clonality were observed in resected tumors than in tumor-adjacent uninvolved lung, and increases were observed in more dual-therapy-treated tumors. A small number of samples underwent TCR sequencing. From pretherapy to surgery, tumor T-cell richness and clonality increased in three of three dual-therapy tumors but in only two of four nivolumab-treated tumors. Pretherapy blood TCR richness correlated positively with richness in tumors resected after neoadjuvant therapy (Spearman R of about 0.82). No significant correlation was found between TCR clonality and pathologic tumor regression, and only one major-pathologic-response sample was available for the clonality analysis.

The meaning of the sample's time point label: pretherapy, before neoadjuvant immune checkpoint inhibitors. Samples were obtained from the phase 2 randomized NEOSTAR trial, in which neoadjuvant nivolumab or nivolumab plus ipilimumab followed by surgery was tested in operable NSCLC. Receptor amplification or capture employed the immunoSEQ multiplex PCR assay. The authors processed their data as follows. Repertoires were summarized in terms of richness and clonality, and significantly expanded and contracted clones between pre- and post-therapy samples were identified. TCRdb took over this immuneACCESS table, retaining in-frame rearrangements with V and J assigned. Such tables are incomplete; in checked studies, under half of the missing clones stem from an unresolved V gene, and the remainder is unexplained. The DNA gave D and trimming, while V, J and clone size come from that table. The sample has 39,000 or so clones on record, roughly 87% of them singletons. The ten largest make up about 3.3% of the sample.

The sample consisted of peripheral blood, taken before neoadjuvant nivolumab, alone or with ipilimumab. The sequence was obtained from an adult with non-small cell lung cancer.

The CDR3 protein is CASSSPGQGRYEQYF. The bases are TGTGCCAGCAGCTCCCCGGGACAGGGCCGCTACGAGCAGTACTTC. Recombination joined TRBV7-9 with TRBJ2-7; TRBD1 matches 9 bases in the middle. The germline V gene encodes CDR1 SEHNR and CDR2 FQNEAQ (reference sequence). The CDR3 runs 15 residues from the cysteine to the phenylalanine. The read is trimmed to its CDR3 DNA, 45 bases read in frame from base 1. At the junction V is shortened by 4 bases and J by 3 bases; bases outside the gene matches: 7.